The subject of this entry is one T cell receptor (beta chain). During active infection, Seattle patients enrolled and were then monitored through disease. Repertoires were generated with immunoSEQ multiplex PCR, while TCRdb's copy carries only in-frame clones and drops some. The sample shows under 200,000 clones, more than 75% of them seen only once. Germline assignment: CDR1 MNHEY and CDR2 SMNVEV (reference sequence). Losses at the gene ends were 8 bases for V and 2 bases for J; bases not matched to a gene: 9. The CDR3 contains 15 residues. The data were obtained in a study of blood T cell repertoires in COVID-19. Study information: Acute-phase and convalescent COVID-19 samples originated in the United States, Italy and Spain.

The origin of this receptor is a woman in her 70s with COVID-19, enrolled during active disease. This chain joins TRBV27 and TRBJ2-3; 8 bases are a match to TRBD2. The specimen was peripheral blood. CDR3 coding DNA: TGTGCCAGCCGGGGGGGTGGGAGAAACACAGATACGCAGTATTTT. Translated: CASRGGGRNTDTQYF.